The rows below give T cell receptor beta chains drawn from one sample of a study of cytomegalovirus exposure and HLA in healthy donors. Profiling relied on immunoSEQ multiplex PCR, and the TCRdb table lists in-frame clones only, not all of them. Among 100,000 to 150,000 clones listed, 55% to 75% were seen once. The sample comprised PBMCs. All receptors derive from a human donor in good health. CDR3s include the opening cysteine and the closing phenylalanine or tryptophan. A D gene is named only where the DNA matches it firmly. Clone size appears in some rows only: once, few, many, or a class for an expanded clone.

length	size	V	D	J	CDR3	DNA
18	-	TRBV23-1	TRBD2	TRBJ2-2	CASSQPKIAGAHTGELFF	TGCGCCAGCAGTCAACCAAAAATAGCGGGGGCCCACACCGGGGAGCTGTTTTTT
14	-	TRBV7-2	-	TRBJ2-7	CASSLERRVNEQYF	TGTGCCAGCAGCTTAGAACGCAGGGTCAACGAGCAGTACTTC
13	-	TRBV5-1	-	TRBJ2-7	CASSLEGNYEQYF	TGCGCCAGCAGCTTGGAGGGGAACTACGAGCAGTACTTC
12	few	TRBV7-2	-	TRBJ2-1	CASSMRRLEQFF	TGTGCCAGCAGCATGAGGAGACTTGAGCAGTTCTTC
13	-	TRBV10-3	-	TRBJ2-5	CAISDLGPGAQYF	TGTGCCATCAGTGATCTGGGGCCAGGGGCCCAGTACTTC
14	-	TRBV12-5	-	TRBJ1-1	CASGLLTGRAEAFF	TGTGCTAGTGGTTTACTAACGGGGAGGGCTGAAGCTTTCTTT
14	-	TRBV27	TRBD1	TRBJ1-5	CASSLAGGTQPQHF	TGTGCCAGCAGTTTAGCAGGGGGCACTCAGCCCCAGCATTTT
16	-	TRBV10-3	TRBD2	TRBJ2-1	CAISESRLAGDSEQFF	TGTGCCATCAGTGAGTCCAGGCTAGCGGGAGATAGTGAGCAGTTCTTC
16	-	TRBV7-2	TRBD1	TRBJ1-2	CASSQRGTGIGGGYTF	TGTGCCAGCAGTCAGAGGGGGACAGGGATTGGGGGAGGCTACACCTTC
13	-	TRBV14	-	TRBJ1-1	CASSQAEWTEAFF	TGTGCCAGCAGCCAGGCGGAGTGGACTGAAGCTTTCTTT
16	-	TRBV18	TRBD2	TRBJ2-1	CASSRVGTSVGNKQFF	TGTGCCAGCTCACGGGTGGGGACTAGCGTCGGCAATAAGCAGTTCTTC
15	-	TRBV10-3	TRBD2	TRBJ2-2	CAISDLAGGPGELFF	TGTGCCATCAGCGATCTAGCGGGAGGGCCCGGGGAGCTGTTTTTT
15	-	TRBV7-9	TRBD1	TRBJ1-4	CASSTRDRGREKLFF	TGTGCCAGCAGCACCCGGGACAGGGGACGGGAAAAACTGTTTTTT
13	-	TRBV9	-	TRBJ2-5	CASSPGNQETQYF	TGTGCCAGCAGCCCCGGGAACCAAGAGACCCAGTACTTC